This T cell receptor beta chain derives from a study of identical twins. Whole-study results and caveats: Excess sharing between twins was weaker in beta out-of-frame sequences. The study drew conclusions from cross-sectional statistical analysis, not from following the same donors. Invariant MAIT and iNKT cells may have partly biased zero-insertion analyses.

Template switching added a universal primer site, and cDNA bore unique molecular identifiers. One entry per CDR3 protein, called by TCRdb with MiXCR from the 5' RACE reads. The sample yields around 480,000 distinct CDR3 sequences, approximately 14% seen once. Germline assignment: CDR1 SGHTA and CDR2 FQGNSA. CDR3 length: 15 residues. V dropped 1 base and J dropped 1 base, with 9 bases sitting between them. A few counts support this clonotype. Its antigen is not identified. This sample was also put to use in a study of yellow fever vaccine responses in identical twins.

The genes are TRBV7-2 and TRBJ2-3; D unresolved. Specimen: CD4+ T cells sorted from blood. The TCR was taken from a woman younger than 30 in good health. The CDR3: CASSLDGVRTDTQYF. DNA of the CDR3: TGTGCCAGCAGCTTAGATGGGGTTCGCACAGATACGCAGTATTTT.